The following is a T cell receptor beta chain sequence with its context. Its target is unknown. Only in-frame clones appear in the TCRdb table, and some are missing; sequencing was by immunoSEQ multiplex PCR. The sample comprises fewer than 25,000 clones, around 90% of which are singletons, and around 7% rests with the top ten. The CDR3 has 10 amino acids. Germline CDR1 reads SGHTA; CDR2 reads FQGTGA. The data originate from a study of T cells in localized non-small cell lung cancer. Overall study results and limits: Only one tumor region went through sequencing, so heterogeneity may still be there. T cell clonality was highest in uninvolved adjacent lung, above tumor. With higher T cell density in blood came longer overall survival. Detection in adjacent lung was observed for a median around 59 of the top 100 tumor clones.

The source is a male donor aged 60 or over with stage I squamous cell lung carcinoma. The sample consisted of peripheral blood, taken before any cancer treatment. This rearrangement joins TRBV7-3 to TRBJ1-2, with D uncertain. The CDR3 protein is CADLSAGYTF. The CDR3 nucleotides read TGTGCGGACCTAAGCGCTGGCTACACCTTC. Full variable domain (rest looked up from reference TRBV7-3 and TRBJ1-2): GAGVSQTPSNKVTEKGKYVELRCDPISGHTALYWYRQSLGQGPEFLIYFQGTGAADDSGLPNDRFFAVRPEGSVSTLKIQRTERGDSAVYLCADLSAGYTFGSGTRLTVV.